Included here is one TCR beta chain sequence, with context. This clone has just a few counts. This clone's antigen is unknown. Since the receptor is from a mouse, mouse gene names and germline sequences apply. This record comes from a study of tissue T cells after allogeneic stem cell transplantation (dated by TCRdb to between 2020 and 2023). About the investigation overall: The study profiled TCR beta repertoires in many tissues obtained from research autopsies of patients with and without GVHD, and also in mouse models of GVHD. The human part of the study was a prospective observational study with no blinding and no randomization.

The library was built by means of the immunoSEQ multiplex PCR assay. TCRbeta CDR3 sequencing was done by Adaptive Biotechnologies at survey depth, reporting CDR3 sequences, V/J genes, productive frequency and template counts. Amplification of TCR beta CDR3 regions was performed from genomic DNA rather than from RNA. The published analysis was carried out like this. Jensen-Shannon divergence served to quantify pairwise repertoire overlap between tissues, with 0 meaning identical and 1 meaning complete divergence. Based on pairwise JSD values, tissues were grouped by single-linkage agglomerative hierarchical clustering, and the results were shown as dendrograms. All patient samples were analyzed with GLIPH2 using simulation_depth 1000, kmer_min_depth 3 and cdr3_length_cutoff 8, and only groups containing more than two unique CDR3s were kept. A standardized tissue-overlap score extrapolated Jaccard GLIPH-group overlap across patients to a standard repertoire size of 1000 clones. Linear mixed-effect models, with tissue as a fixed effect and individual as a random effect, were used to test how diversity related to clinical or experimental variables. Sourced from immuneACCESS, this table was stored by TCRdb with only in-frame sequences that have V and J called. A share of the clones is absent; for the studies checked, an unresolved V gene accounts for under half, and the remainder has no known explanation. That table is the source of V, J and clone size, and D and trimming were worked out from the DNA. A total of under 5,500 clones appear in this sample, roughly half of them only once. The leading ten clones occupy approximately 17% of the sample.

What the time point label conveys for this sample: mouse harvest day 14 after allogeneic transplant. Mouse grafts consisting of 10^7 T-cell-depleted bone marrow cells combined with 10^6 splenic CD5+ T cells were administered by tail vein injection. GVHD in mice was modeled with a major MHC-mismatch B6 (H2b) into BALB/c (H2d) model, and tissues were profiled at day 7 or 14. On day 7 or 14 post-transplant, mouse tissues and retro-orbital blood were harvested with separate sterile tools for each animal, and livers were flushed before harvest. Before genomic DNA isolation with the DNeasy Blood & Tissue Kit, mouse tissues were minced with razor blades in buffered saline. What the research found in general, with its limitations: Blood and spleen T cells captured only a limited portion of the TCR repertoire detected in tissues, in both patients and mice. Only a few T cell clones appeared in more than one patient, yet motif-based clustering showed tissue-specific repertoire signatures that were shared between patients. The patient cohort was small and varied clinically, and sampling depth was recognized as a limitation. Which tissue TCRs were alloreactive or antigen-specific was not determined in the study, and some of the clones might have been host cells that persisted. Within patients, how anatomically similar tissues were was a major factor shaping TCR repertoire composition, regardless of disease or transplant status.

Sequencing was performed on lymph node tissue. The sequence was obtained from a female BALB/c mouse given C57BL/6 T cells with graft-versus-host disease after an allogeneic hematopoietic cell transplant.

The CDR3 in this case is CASSYLRNSGNTLYF. Incomplete CDR3 DNA: TGTGCAAGCAGCTACCTCAGAAATTCTGGAAATACGCTCTAT. The rearranged segments are TRBV16 and TRBJ1-3; no D gene can be assigned with confidence. The read stops 1 residue short of the end of the CDR3; the missing end is completed from the germline J gene. V loses 4 bases, J loses 0 bases, and the germline ends lie 10 bases apart. The germline V gene yields SGHSA for CDR1 and FRNQAP for CDR2. Inclusive of the bounding cysteine and phenylalanine, the CDR3 is 15 residues long. The DNA covers only part of the CDR3, 42 bases in frame from base 1.